This TCR beta chain comes out of a study of beta chain features in type 1 diabetes. A remark on this clone: The antigen remains undetermined.

Overall study findings and caveats: Shortening that was moderate but significant affected the TCRB CDR3s of Type 1 diabetes patients in all four CD4+ subsets.

The sequenced template was cDNA made from the entire isolated RNA. Libraries were prepared by immunoSEQ multiplex PCR; TCRdb keeps only in-frame clonotypes and omits some of them. The table has over 650,000 clones, over 12% seen once. Sequenced: naive CD4+ T cells from blood. The source is a man younger than 35 with type 1 diabetes.

The CDR3: CAWRGTGGTEAFF. CDR3 nucleotides: TGTGCCTGGAGGGGGACGGGGGGCACTGAAGCTTTCTTT. The V and J genes are TRBV30 and TRBJ1-1; maybe TRBD1 (5 bases). CDR3 length: 13 residues. Germline V gene lookup returns CDR1 GTSNPN and CDR2 SVGIG (reference sequence). The ends were cut back, 3 bases at V and 4 bases at J, with 12 bases in the middle.